The rows below give T cell receptor beta chains drawn from one sample of a study of cytomegalovirus exposure and HLA in healthy donors. Only in-frame clones appear in the TCRdb table, and some are missing; sequencing was by immunoSEQ multiplex PCR. The data show about 130,000 clones, roughly 74% seen once. The sequenced sample was PBMCs. These receptors originate from a woman in her forties or fifties in good health and CMV-seropositive. CDR3s include the opening cysteine and the closing phenylalanine or tryptophan.

CDR3 protein	CDR3 length	V gene
CAISGGIGGANYGYTF	16	TRBV10-3
CASSWGGTYEQYF	13	TRBV7-2
CASSVRQDNEQFF	13	TRBV2
CASSLSIRGREAFF	14	TRBV27
CASSYNSQETQYF	13	TRBV7-8
CASSEIRDRGASTDTQYF	18	TRBV6-1
CASSDGPGQGSPLHF	15	TRBV10-2
CASSSGMTDTQYF	13	TRBV5-4
CASSLVAGGGETQYF	15	TRBV7-2
CAEDRDKNRLRYTF	14	TRBV30
CAISVRGQGNGEQYF	15	TRBV10-3
CASSYLGSSGNTIYF	15	TRBV6-5
CASSFFRDYSPRTQYF	16	TRBV5-6
CASSSDMVEGQPQHF	15	TRBV7-9
CASSGGQGLNTEAFF	15	TRBV25-1
CASSPGQGSGNTIYF	15	TRBV11-2
CASSVVGLAGITDTQYF	17	TRBV25-1
CASSFSLYSPLHF	13	TRBV7-2
CASRGNTGELFF	12	TRBV2
CASTLYRDRGYEQFF	15	TRBV6-1
CASSQDYDQPQHF	13	TRBV4-2
CSDSRDRGRYTF	12	TRBV29-1
CASSDLGDTPNEKLFF	16	TRBV6-4
CASSGLVDTGELFF	14	TRBV6-1
CASSLGQKGASTGELFF	17	TRBV27
CASSQLSTGRVHF	13	TRBV4-1
CASSRDRGHIQYF	13	TRBV21-1
CAISPISGQGSYSGANVLTF	20	TRBV10-3
CASSRRQGPIYEQYF	15	TRBV7-6
CASSRSQGPRETQYF	15	TRBV7-6
CAIRTNPGIYNEQFF	15	TRBV10-3
CASSPEQGTGTEAFF	15	TRBV19
CASSRRTALLPGVEKLFF	18	TRBV7-9